Reported below is one T cell receptor (beta chain). The CDR3 length is 13 residues. The germline V gene has CDR1 LGHDT and CDR2 YNNKEL (reference sequence). The junction had 2 bases not matched to a gene; V was cut back by 4 bases and J by 5 bases. Sequencing used immunoSEQ multiplex PCR; TCRdb keeps in-frame clones, though not all of them. Altogether roughly 98,000 clones are present, around 85% being singletons, with the ten largest covering 14%. The data were obtained in a study of T cell responses to AZD1222 COVID-19 vaccine. V and J are TRBV3-1 (or the pseudogene TRBV3-2) and TRBJ1-5; 7 nucleotides match TRBD1. This TCR was sampled from an adult who received the AZD1222 COVID-19 vaccine. Sample: peripheral blood, taken 28 days after the second AZD1222 dose. CDR3 sequence (DNA): TGTGCCAGCAGCCGACAGGGAGATCAGCCCCAGCATTTT. Translation: CASSRQGDQPQHF.